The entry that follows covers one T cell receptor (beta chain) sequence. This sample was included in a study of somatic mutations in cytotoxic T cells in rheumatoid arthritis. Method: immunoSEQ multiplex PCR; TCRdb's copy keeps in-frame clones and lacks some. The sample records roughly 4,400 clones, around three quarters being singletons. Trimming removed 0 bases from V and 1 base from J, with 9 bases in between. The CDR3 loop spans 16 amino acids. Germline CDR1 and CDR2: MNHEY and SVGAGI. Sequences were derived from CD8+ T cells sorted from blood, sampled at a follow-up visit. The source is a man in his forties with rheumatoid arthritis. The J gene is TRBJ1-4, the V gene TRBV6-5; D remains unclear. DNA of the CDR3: TGTGCCAGCAGTTACTCGTGGTACAGAACTAATGAAAAACTGTTTTTT. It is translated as CASSYSWYRTNEKLFF.